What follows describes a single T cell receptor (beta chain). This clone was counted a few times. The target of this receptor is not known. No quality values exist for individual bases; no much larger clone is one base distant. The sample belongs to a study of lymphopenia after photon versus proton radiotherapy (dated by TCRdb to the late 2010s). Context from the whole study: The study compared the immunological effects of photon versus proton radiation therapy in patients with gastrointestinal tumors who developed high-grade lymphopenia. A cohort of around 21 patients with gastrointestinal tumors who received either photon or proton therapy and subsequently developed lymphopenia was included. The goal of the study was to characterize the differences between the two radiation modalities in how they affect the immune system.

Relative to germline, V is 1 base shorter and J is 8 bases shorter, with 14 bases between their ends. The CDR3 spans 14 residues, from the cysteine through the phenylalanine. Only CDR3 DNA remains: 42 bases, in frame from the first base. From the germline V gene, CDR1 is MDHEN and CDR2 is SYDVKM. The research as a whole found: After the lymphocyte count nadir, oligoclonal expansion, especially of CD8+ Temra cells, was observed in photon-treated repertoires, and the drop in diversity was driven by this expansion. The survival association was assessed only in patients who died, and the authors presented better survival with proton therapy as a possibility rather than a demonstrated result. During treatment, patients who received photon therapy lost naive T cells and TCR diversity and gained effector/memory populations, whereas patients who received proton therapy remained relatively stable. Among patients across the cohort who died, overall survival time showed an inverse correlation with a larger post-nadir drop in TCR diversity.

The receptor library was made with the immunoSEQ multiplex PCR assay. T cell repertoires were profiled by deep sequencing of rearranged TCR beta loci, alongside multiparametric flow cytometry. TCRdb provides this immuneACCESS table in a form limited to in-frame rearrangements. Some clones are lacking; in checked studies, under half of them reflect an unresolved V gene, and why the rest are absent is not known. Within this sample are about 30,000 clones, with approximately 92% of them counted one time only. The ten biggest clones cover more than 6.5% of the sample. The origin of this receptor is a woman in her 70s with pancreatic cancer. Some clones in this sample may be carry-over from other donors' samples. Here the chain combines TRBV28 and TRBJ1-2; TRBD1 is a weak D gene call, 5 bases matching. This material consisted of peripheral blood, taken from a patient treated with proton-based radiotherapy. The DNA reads TGTGCCAGCAGTTTATTTCGGCAGGGAGGCGGCTACACCTTC. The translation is CASSLFRQGGGYTF.